The clone carrying this T cell receptor (beta chain) turned up a few times. Its antigen remains unknown. One entry per CDR3 protein, called by TCRdb with MiXCR from the 5' RACE reads. The sample lists roughly 6,600 distinct CDR3 sequences; more than 50% were seen once. Regarding the study as a whole: Tumor memory CD4+ T cell TCR gene usage clustered with blood and lymph node memory CD4+ cells and lymph node naive CD4+ cells.

Sequencing used tumor-infiltrating memory CD4+ T cells sorted from the breast tumor. The subset denotes: memory CD4+ T cells, CD4+CD45RO+CD25-. The receptor was derived from a female donor with breast cancer.

The CDR3 sequence is CASRGTSGGPYEQYF. The CDR3 DNA sequence: TGTGCCAGCAGGGGGACTAGCGGGGGACCCTACGAGCAGTACTTC. The gene calls are TRBV6-1 and TRBJ2-7; 14 nucleotides align to TRBD2. The ends lost 6 bases at V and 2 bases at J; junction bases unmatched: 3. The CDR3 consists of 15 residues. Germline CDR1 is MNHNS and CDR2 is SASEGT.